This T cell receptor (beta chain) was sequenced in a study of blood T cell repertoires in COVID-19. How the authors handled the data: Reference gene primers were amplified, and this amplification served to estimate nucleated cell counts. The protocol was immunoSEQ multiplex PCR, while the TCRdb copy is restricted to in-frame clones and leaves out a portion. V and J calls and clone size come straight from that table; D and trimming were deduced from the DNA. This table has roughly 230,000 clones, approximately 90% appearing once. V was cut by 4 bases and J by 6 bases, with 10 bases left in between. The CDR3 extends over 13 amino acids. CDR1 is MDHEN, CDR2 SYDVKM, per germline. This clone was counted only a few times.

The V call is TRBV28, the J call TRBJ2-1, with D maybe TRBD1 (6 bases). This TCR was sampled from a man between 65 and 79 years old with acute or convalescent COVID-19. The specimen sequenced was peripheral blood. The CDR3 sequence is CASSSTGINEQFF. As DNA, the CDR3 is TGTGCCAGCAGTTCCACAGGGATCAATGAGCAGTTCTTC.